This is a list of T cell receptor beta chains from one sample in a study of cytomegalovirus exposure and HLA in healthy donors. The table came from immunoSEQ multiplex PCR; TCRdb's copy has only in-frame clones and leaves some out. The top ten hold roughly an eighth of the sample, which has approximately 180,000 clones, about 78% seen once. Sequencing was performed on PBMCs. These receptors all stem from a woman aged 45-60 years in good health and CMV-seropositive. The CDR3 runs from the conserved cysteine through the conserved F or W. Fields, in order: clone size, J gene, D gene, V gene, CDR3 protein, CDR3 DNA. A D gene is named only where the DNA matches it firmly. Clone size is stated in some rows and not others, as once, few, many or a class when expanded.

>.|TRBJ1-1|TRBD1|TRBV2
CASRQGMNTEAFF
TGTGCCAGCAGACAGGGGATGAACACTGAAGCTTTCTTT
>few|TRBJ1-1|.|TRBV11-2
CASSLAGQPNTEAFF
TGTGCCAGCAGCTTAGCCGGACAGCCGAACACTGAAGCTTTCTTT
>.|TRBJ2-7|TRBD2|TRBV5-4
CASSLAGGPGEQYF
TGTGCCAGCAGCTTGGCGGGGGGGCCGGGTGAGCAGTACTTC
>.|TRBJ1-4|TRBD1|TRBV19
CASSIPTGGIEKLFF
TGTGCCAGTAGTATTCCGACAGGGGGAATCGAAAAACTGTTTTTT
>.|TRBJ2-7|.|TRBV5-1
CASSLGRETYEQYF
TGCGCCAGCAGCTTGGGAAGGGAGACCTACGAGCAGTACTTC
>.|TRBJ1-2|.|TRBV10-3
CAISEFKGRDYGYTF
TGTGCCATCAGTGAGTTTAAGGGGCGCGATTATGGCTACACCTTC
>few|TRBJ1-4|.|TRBV15
CATSLGDEKLFF
TGTGCCACCAGCTTAGGAGATGAAAAACTGTTTTTT
>.|TRBJ2-5|TRBD1|TRBV11-2
CASSSVTGENIETQYF
TGTGCCAGCAGCTCAGTGACAGGGGAAAATATAGAGACCCAGTACTTC
>few|TRBJ2-1|TRBD1|TRBV7-8
CASSYGQGLSYNEQFF
TGTGCCAGCAGCTATGGACAGGGGCTTTCCTACAATGAGCAGTTCTTC
>once|TRBJ1-4|TRBD1|TRBV28
CASSAPGQPATNEKLFF
TGTGCCAGCAGTGCTCCGGGACAGCCTGCAACTAATGAAAAACTGTTTTTT
>.|TRBJ2-3|TRBD2|TRBV12-5
CASGREGGTQYF
TGTGCTAGTGGTCGGGAGGGCGGGACGCAGTATTTT
>once|TRBJ2-7|.|TRBV14
CASSHTPYEQYF
TGTGCCAGCAGCCATACACCGTACGAGCAGTACTTC
>.|TRBJ2-3|.|TRBV4-2
CASSQDDQGDTQYF
TGTGCCAGCAGCCAAGATGACCAGGGAGATACGCAGTATTTT
>few|TRBJ2-5|.|TRBV14
CASSQNRLRGTQYF
TGTGCCAGCAGCCAAAACAGGCTACGCGGGACCCAGTACTTC
>.|TRBJ2-7|.|TRBV7-9
CASSLVKGANEQYF
TGTGCCAGCAGCTTAGTGAAAGGGGCGAACGAGCAGTACTTC
>.|TRBJ1-5|.|TRBV7-2
CASSLGVRQPNQPQHF
TGTGCCAGCAGCTTAGGGGTTCGACAGCCCAATCAGCCCCAGCATTTT
>once|TRBJ1-1|.|TRBV6-1
CASSDVWTAEAFF
TGTGCCAGCAGCGACGTCTGGACAGCTGAAGCTTTCTTT
>.|TRBJ2-1|.|TRBV4-1
CASSQEGGGPPTYNEQFF
TGCGCCAGCAGCCAAGAGGGCGGAGGCCCCCCAACCTACAATGAGCAGTTCTTC
>.|TRBJ2-5|TRBD2|TRBV30
CAWSGGGGHKTQYF
TGTGCCTGGAGTGGAGGCGGGGGGCATAAGACCCAGTACTTC
>.|TRBJ1-4|.|TRBV27
CASSSWTDNEKLFF
TGTGCCAGCAGTTCGTGGACAGATAATGAAAAACTGTTTTTT
>.|TRBJ2-7|.|TRBV18
CASSPPSSYEQYF
TGTGCCAGCTCACCTCCTAGCTCCTACGAGCAGTACTTC
>few|TRBJ2-5|TRBD2|TRBV7-3
CASSLSGGVRETQYF
TGTGCCAGCAGCTTAAGCGGGGGGGTCAGAGAGACCCAGTACTTC
>.|TRBJ2-3|TRBD1|TRBV27
CASRPTGLSTDTQYF
TGTGCCAGCAGGCCGACAGGGCTGAGCACAGATACGCAGTATTTT
>.|TRBJ2-7|TRBD1|TRBV6-5
CASSPQGEVYEQYF
TGTGCCAGCAGCCCCCAGGGGGAAGTTTACGAGCAGTACTTC
>few|TRBJ1-1|.|TRBV2
CASSERQMNTEAFF
TGTGCCAGCAGTGAGCGGCAGATGAACACTGAAGCTTTCTTT
>.|TRBJ2-5|TRBD2|TRBV5-1
CASSLAGLAGEETQYF
TGCGCCAGCAGCTTGGCCGGGTTAGCGGGGGAGGAGACCCAGTACTTC
>.|TRBJ2-1|.|TRBV7-9
CASSLAQGYEQFF
TGTGCCAGCAGCTTAGCACAGGGCTATGAGCAGTTCTTC
>.|TRBJ2-3|TRBD1|TRBV4-1
CASSVRTGTTDTQYF
TGCGCCAGCAGCGTACGGACAGGGACCACAGATACGCAGTATTTT
>.|TRBJ1-4|TRBD1|TRBV7-9
CASSFITGDLMSWGKLFF
TGTGCCAGCAGCTTCATCACAGGGGATCTAATGAGCTGGGGAAAACTGTTTTTT
>.|TRBJ2-6|.|TRBV5-1
CASSFGGSSGANVLTF
TGCGCCAGCAGCTTTGGTGGTAGCTCTGGGGCCAACGTCCTGACTTTC
>.|TRBJ1-5|.|TRBV19
CASSIGGFSQPQHF
TGTGCCAGTAGTATTGGAGGGTTCAGTCAGCCCCAGCATTTT
>.|TRBJ2-7|TRBD1|TRBV25-1
CASSEYTGGNIYEQYF
TGTGCCAGCAGTGAATACACAGGGGGGAATATCTACGAGCAGTACTTC
>.|TRBJ1-1|.|TRBV5-1
CASSLGHLNTEAFF
TGCGCCAGCAGCCTGGGACACCTGAACACTGAAGCTTTCTTT
>.|TRBJ1-3|.|TRBV7-9
CSSSLAGGSGNTIYF
TGTTCCAGCAGCTTAGCGGGAGGCTCTGGAAACACCATATATTTT
>.|TRBJ2-7|TRBD2|TRBV7-2
CASSLVASGGAYEQYF
TGTGCCAGCAGCTTAGTTGCTAGCGGGGGGGCTTACGAGCAGTACTTC
>.|TRBJ2-5|.|TRBV4-1
CASSQAQNRETQYF
TGCGCCAGCAGCCAAGCACAGAATAGGGAGACCCAGTACTTC
>.|TRBJ1-2|.|TRBV7-3
CASSSGTSLGYTF
TGTGCCAGCAGCTCAGGGACTTCGCTTGGCTACACCTTC
>.|TRBJ2-4|.|TRBV5-4
CASSFKTGGQNIQYF
TGTGCCAGCAGCTTTAAAACGGGGGGCCAAAACATTCAGTACTTC
>.|TRBJ2-7|TRBD1|TRBV6-4
CASSDQKPGTGDYEQYF
TGTGCCAGCAGTGACCAAAAACCCGGGACAGGAGACTACGAGCAGTACTTC
>.|TRBJ2-1|TRBD1|TRBV7-9
CASSSPGQGALAPLNEQFF
TGTGCCAGCAGCTCGCCGGGACAGGGGGCGCTTGCTCCTCTCAATGAGCAGTTCTTC
>.|TRBJ1-1|.|TRBV5-4
CASSPRGHTEAFF
TGTGCCAGCAGCCCCCGGGGTCACACTGAAGCTTTCTTT
>.|TRBJ1-3|TRBD1|TRBV5-6
CASKGQGNTIYF
TGTGCCAGCAAGGGACAGGGAAACACCATATATTTT
>few|TRBJ2-7|.|TRBV7-9
CASSSLYEQYF
TGTGCCAGCAGCTCATTGTACGAGCAGTACTTC
>once|TRBJ1-5|TRBD1|TRBV19
CASSTTGGNQPQHF
TGTGCCAGTAGTACGACAGGGGGCAATCAGCCCCAGCATTTT
>.|TRBJ1-1|TRBD1|TRBV28
CASSRLDRVATEAFF
TGTGCCAGCAGTCGATTGGACAGGGTCGCCACTGAAGCTTTCTTT
>once|TRBJ2-5|.|TRBV29-1
CSWAGDIISGTQYF
TGCAGCTGGGCCGGGGACATCATTTCGGGGACCCAGTACTTC
>.|TRBJ1-1|.|TRBV7-8
CASSLLRNTEAFF
TGTGCCAGCAGCTTACTAAGGAACACTGAAGCTTTCTTT
>.|TRBJ2-1|.|TRBV5-6
CASILGGASSYNEQFF
TGTGCCAGCATTCTCGGCGGGGCCAGCTCCTACAATGAGCAGTTCTTC
>.|TRBJ2-1|TRBD1|TRBV7-9
CASSLMTGGAYNEQFF
TGTGCCAGCAGCCTAATGACAGGGGGCGCTTACAATGAGCAGTTCTTC
>.|TRBJ2-2|TRBD1|TRBV19
CASSIAQTGFNTGELFF
TGTGCCAGTAGTATAGCGCAGACAGGGTTTAACACCGGGGAGCTGTTTTTT
>.|TRBJ2-1|TRBD1|TRBV19
CASRRQGKNEQFF
TGTGCCAGTAGACGACAGGGGAAGAATGAGCAGTTCTTC
>.|TRBJ2-7|TRBD1|TRBV5-1
CASSLAGTGVEQYF
TGCGCCAGCAGCTTGGCCGGTACAGGGGTCGAGCAGTACTTC
>.|TRBJ1-1|.|TRBV2
CASSPQGTEAFF
TGTGCCAGCAGTCCCCAGGGAACTGAAGCTTTCTTT
>.|TRBJ2-5|.|TRBV14
CASSQVGSETQYF
TGTGCCAGCAGCCAAGTAGGGAGCGAGACCCAGTACTTC
>.|TRBJ2-7|.|TRBV12-2
CASRLRNTRGIDEQYF
TGTGCAAGTCGCTTACGGAACACTAGAGGGATCGACGAGCAGTACTTC